Below are 16 T cell receptor beta chains sequenced from a single sample in a study of blood T cell repertoires in COVID-19 (dated by TCRdb to between 2020 and 2021). Libraries were made using the immunoSEQ multiplex PCR assay. TCRdb took over this immuneACCESS table, retaining in-frame rearrangements with V and J assigned. Such tables are incomplete; in checked studies, under half of the missing clones stem from an unresolved V gene, and the remainder is unexplained. A total of over 300,000 clones appear in this sample, roughly 82% of them only once. About 1.6% of the sample rests with the top ten. Sequencing was carried out using peripheral blood. These receptor sequences come from a woman aged 50 to 60 with acute or convalescent COVID-19.

The V and J genes are TRBV27 and TRBJ2-1, with a possible D match to TRBD2 (5 bases). Trimming stripped 0 bases from V and 2 bases from J, with 8 bases between. Germline CDR1 reads MNHEY; CDR2 reads SMNVEV (reference sequence). The CDR3 totals 15 residues. The CDR3 region has the DNA TGTGCCAGCAGTTTATCCTGGGGAGCCTACAATGAGCAGTTCTTC. Protein: CASSLSWGAYNEQFF.

J is TRBJ2-2 and V is TRBV30; TRBD1 is a possible D gene (7 bases). The germline CDR1 and CDR2 sequences are GTSNPN and SVGIG (reference sequence). V lost 2 bases and J 7 bases, leaving 20 bases between the germline ends. The CDR3 extends over 16 amino acids. CDR3 in amino acids: CAWSLQTGRLDGELFF. The CDR3 DNA reads as TGTGCCTGGAGTTTGCAGACAGGGAGGTTAGACGGGGAGCTGTTTTTT.

The chain joins TRBV19 to TRBJ1-1; 9 nucleotides match TRBD1. Germline CDR1 reads LNHDA; CDR2 reads SQIVND (reference sequence). The trim removed 2 bases at V and 5 bases at J, leaving 3 bases unmatched. The CDR3 is 14 residues long. The CDR3 spells CASSIRQGVTEAFF. CDR3 DNA sequence: TGTGCCAGTAGTATACGACAGGGGGTAACTGAAGCTTTCTTT.

This clone has just one count. The chain has TRBV6-2 or TRBV6-3 and TRBJ1-4, with D tentatively TRBD1 (6 bases). The germline V and J ends were trimmed by 6 bases and 3 bases, with 17 bases remaining between them. The CDR3 runs 16 residues. CDR1 and CDR2 (germline): MNHEY, SVGEGT. The CDR3 sequence is CASSPTRQASNEKLFF. The CDR3 DNA reads as TGTGCCAGCAGCCCTACTCGACAGGCTTCTAATGAAAAACTGTTTTTT.

This clone has just a few counts. The sample contains more than one DNA sequence encoding this CDR3. The chain has TRBV18 and TRBJ1-3, with D possibly TRBD1 on 6 matching bases. The CDR3 sequence is 14 residues long. Trimming pared 6 bases from V and 0 bases from J, leaving 9 bases between. CDR1 KGHSH and CDR2 LQKENI come from the germline V gene. CDR3 bases: TGTGCCAGCTCCCAGGACAGCTCTGGAAACACCATATATTTT. Its protein is CASSQDSSGNTIYF.

The chain uses TRBV6-2 or TRBV6-3 and TRBJ1-2; 9 positions match TRBD1. With 6 bases clipped from V and 7 bases from J, the junction kept 15 bases outside the gene matches. There are 16 residues in the CDR3. Germline V CDR1 and CDR2: MNHEY, SVGEGT. CDR3 sequence reads: CASRPKPGQGSPGYTF. The CDR3 coding sequence is TGTGCCAGCAGACCTAAACCGGGACAGGGAAGTCCTGGCTACACCTTC.

This clone was seen a handful of times. The chain has TRBV27 and TRBJ1-4; D is ambiguous. V was cut by 3 bases and J by 0 bases, with 5 bases left in between. This CDR3 region has 14 residues. Germline V CDR1 and CDR2: MNHEY, SMNVEV (reference sequence). The DNA of the CDR3 is TGTGCCAGCAGTTTTGAGGCAACTAATGAAAAACTGTTTTTT. Residues: CASSFEATNEKLFF.

This clone has only a few counts. V is TRBV12-5 and J is TRBJ2-1; 8 positions agree with TRBD2. V trimming: 0 bases; J trimming: 4 bases; junction bases outside the gene matches: 11. Germline CDR1 reads LGHNT; CDR2 reads FRNRAP. The length of the CDR3 is 18 residues. The CDR3 protein is CASGLVKELAGIYNEQFF. The CDR3 coding sequence is TGTGCTAGTGGTTTGGTAAAAGAATTAGCGGGGATTTACAATGAGCAGTTCTTC.

This chain joins TRBV19 and TRBJ1-5; D unresolved. The CDR3 length is 14 residues. The V gene's germline CDR1 is LNHDA and CDR2 SQIVND (reference sequence). Trimming shortened V by 8 bases and J by 3 bases, and 14 bases separated the two germline ends. In DNA form, the CDR3 reads TGTGCCAGTCGAGGGCGTCGGGACAATCAGCCCCAGCATTTT. Translated: CASRGRRDNQPQHF.

This chain joins TRBV7-2 and TRBJ1-1, with D possibly matching TRBD1 (5 bases). This CDR3 is 14 amino acids long. V gave up 7 bases and J gave up 3 bases, with 15 bases separating them. CDR1 is SGHTA, CDR2 FQGNSA, per germline. The CDR3 here is CASNTGRADTEAFF. The CDR3 DNA reads as TGTGCCAGCAACACGGGCAGGGCCGACACTGAAGCTTTCTTT. Combining the CDR3 with reference TRBV7-2 and TRBJ1-1 gives the whole variable domain GAGVSQSPSNKVTEKGKDVELRCDPISGHTALYWYRQSLGQGLEFLIYFQGNSAPDKSGLPSDRFSAERTGGSVSTLTIQRTQQEDSAVYLCASNTGRADTEAFFGQGTRLTVV.

The chain combines TRBV5-4 with TRBJ1-6; 7 nucleotides agree with TRBD1. Germline values: CDR1 SGHNT, CDR2 YYREEE (reference sequence). CDR3 length: 14 residues. Trimming at V came to 4 bases and at J to 7 bases, leaving 5 bases not matched to a gene. The chain's CDR3 is CASSTGVENSPLHF. In DNA form, the CDR3 reads TGTGCCAGCAGCACAGGGGTGGAGAATTCACCCCTCCACTTT.

DNA for the CDR3: TGTGCCATCAGGACTAGCGGTACCTACGAGCAGTACTTC. This sequence encodes CAIRTSGTYEQYF. The chain joins TRBV10-3 to TRBJ2-7; 9 bases are shared with TRBD2. Germline trimming cut 6 bases from V and 2 bases from J; bases unmatched to any gene: 2. CDR3 length: 13 amino acids. Germline V gene lookup returns CDR1 ENHRY and CDR2 SYGVKD.

The chain links TRBV18 to TRBJ2-2; unclear D gene. The germline V gene encodes CDR1 KGHSH and CDR2 LQKENI. This CDR3 is 17 amino acids long. Between the trimmed V and J ends, which lost 2 bases and 0 bases, there was a span of 13 bases. CDR3 residues: CASSPILVGANTGELFF. CDR3 bases: TGTGCCAGCTCACCAATTTTGGTCGGAGCGAACACCGGGGAGCTGTTTTTT.

The chain combines TRBV28 with TRBJ2-7; D might be TRBD1 (6 bases). CDR3 length: 15 residues. V was clipped by 6 bases and J by 1 base, with 16 bases between them. In germline, CDR1 is MDHEN, CDR2 SYDVKM. The CDR3 here is CASRRQGSASYEQYF. The CDR3, as DNA: TGTGCCAGCAGACGCCAGGGGTCGGCATCCTACGAGCAGTACTTC.

The V and J genes are TRBV5-1 and TRBJ1-5; 8 nucleotides align to TRBD1. This CDR3 contains 15 residues. Germline V gives CDR1 SGHRS, CDR2 YFSETQ. With 0 bases clipped from V and 6 bases from J, the junction kept 5 bases outside the gene matches. Here the CDR3 DNA reads TGCGCCAGCAGCTTGGAAGGACAGGGTACTCAGCCCCAGCATTTT. Amino acid sequence: CASSLEGQGTQPQHF. The full variable domain, rest sourced from reference TRBV5-1 and TRBJ1-5, is KAGVTQTPRYLIKTRGQQVTLSCSPISGHRSVSWYQQTPGQGLQFLFEYFSETQRNKGNFPGRFSGRQFSNSRSEMNVSTLELGDSALYLCASSLEGQGTQPQHFGDGTRLSIL.

This clone was counted only a few times. V gene TRBV19 combines with J gene TRBJ2-1, with D possibly being TRBD1 (5 bases). Germline assignment: CDR1 LNHDA and CDR2 SQIVND (reference sequence). This CDR3 is 15 amino acids long. V lost 7 bases to trimming and J lost 6 bases, with 19 bases between them. For the CDR3, the DNA is TGTGCCAGTACAACAGTAGGGGTTTTAGGCAATGAGCAGTTCTTC. It codes for CASTTVGVLGNEQFF.